The 8 T cell receptor beta chains below were found in one sample sequenced in a study of cytomegalovirus exposure and HLA in healthy donors. The PCR used 60 Vbeta and 13 Jbeta primers. TCRdb's table, derived via immunoSEQ multiplex PCR, lists solely in-frame clones and lacks some. The repertoire holds under 95,000 clones, with over 70% as singletons. Material: PBMCs. These receptors were taken from a male donor in good health and CMV-seronegative.

This clone has only a few counts. V gene TRBV28 combines with J gene TRBJ1-1, with 8 bases matching TRBD1. The CDR3 has 14 residues. Trimming took 5 bases from V and 2 from J; bases not matched to a gene: 4. Germline V gives CDR1 MDHEN, CDR2 SYDVKM. As DNA, the CDR3 is TGTGCCAGCAGTGGGGGACAGGTTAACACTGAAGCTTTCTTT. This encodes CASSGGQVNTEAFF.

V gene TRBV2 combines with J gene TRBJ2-5; D is unclear. The V gene lost 6 bases and the J gene lost 1 base, with 9 bases spanning the gap. Per the germline V gene, CDR1 is SNHLY and CDR2 is FYNNEI. The CDR3 is 13 residues long. The CDR3 spells CASRNGFQETQYF. The CDR3 region has the DNA TGTGCCAGCAGAAACGGGTTCCAAGAGACCCAGTACTTC. The variable domain in full, completed from reference TRBV2 and TRBJ2-5, reads EPEVTQTPSHQVTQMGQEVILRCVPISNHLYFYWYRQILGQKVEFLVSFYNNEISEKSEIFDDQFSVERPDGSNFTLKIRSTKLEDSAMYFCASRNGFQETQYFGPGTRLLVL.

V usage is TRBV19 and J usage is TRBJ2-7, with a possible D match to TRBD1 (6 bases). The germline CDR1 and CDR2 sequences are LNHDA and SQIVND (reference sequence). V gave up 1 base and J gave up 2 bases, with 6 bases separating them. The CDR3 runs 13 residues. The CDR3 loop is CASSIGDTYEQYF. In nucleotides, the CDR3 is TGTGCCAGTAGTATAGGGGACACCTACGAGCAGTACTTC.

V gene TRBV2 combines with J gene TRBJ2-1, with TRBD2 matching over 12 bases. Trimming took 6 bases from V and 0 from J; bases not matched to a gene: 6. CDR1 is SNHLY and CDR2 is FYNNEI in the germline V gene. This CDR3 comprises 17 residues. The CDR3 loop reads CASRDGLAGYSYNEQFF. The CDR3 DNA reads as TGTGCCAGCAGGGACGGACTAGCGGGGTACTCCTACAATGAGCAGTTCTTC.

This chain links TRBV6-4 with TRBJ2-3; no firm D call. CDR3 length: 10 residues. The V end was cut by 8 bases, the J end by 3 bases, with 3 bases between. Germline CDR1 MRHNA, CDR2 SNTAGT. The CDR3 DNA is TGTGCCAGCCAGACAGATACGCAGTATTTT. It is translated as CASQTDTQYF.

This clone has a handful of counts. The V call is TRBV4-3, the J call TRBJ2-1, with 8 bases aligning to TRBD2. V was clipped by 0 bases and J by 8 bases; unmatched bases: 15. The CDR3 totals 18 residues. Per the germline V gene, CDR1 is LGHNA and CDR2 is YSLEER. CDR3 region: CASSQDHSGGSLGDEQFF. The CDR3 DNA reads as TGCGCCAGCAGCCAAGATCACAGCGGGGGTTCATTAGGGGATGAGCAGTTCTTC.

The chain carries TRBV9 and TRBJ1-6; TRBD1 agrees at 8 bases. This CDR3 is 16 amino acids long. Germline V gene data show CDR1 as SGDLS and CDR2 as YYNGEE. The ends lost 0 bases at V and 8 bases at J; junction bases unmatched: 7. CDR3 region: CASSVGDRSWDSPLHF. The CDR3 DNA is TGTGCCAGCAGCGTAGGGGACAGGTCCTGGGATTCACCCCTCCACTTT.

The chain joins TRBV15 to TRBJ2-7; maybe TRBD1 (5 bases). This CDR3 is built from 13 residues. The V gene lost 6 bases and the J gene lost 1 base, with 10 bases spanning the gap. Germline V gene sequence: CDR1 LNHNV, CDR2 YYDKDF (reference sequence). The CDR3 reads CATRVDSSYEQYF. The CDR3 bases are TGTGCCACCAGGGTAGACAGTTCCTACGAGCAGTACTTC.